These T cell receptor beta chains were read from a single sample in a study of shared clonotypes between healthy human individuals. The method was immunoSEQ multiplex PCR; TCRdb's version includes in-frame clones alone and lacks a portion of them. The table records roughly 720,000 clones, about 90% of them present only once. The sample consisted of memory CD8+ T cells from PBMCs. These receptors were obtained from a man aged 18 to 29 in good health. Some clones in this sample may be carry-over from other donors' samples. The CDR3 runs from the conserved cysteine through the conserved F or W. D genes are given only for firm matches. Size values are once, few and many counts, or a class for expanded clones, and some rows have none.

abundance	v_gene	d_gene	j_gene	CDR3aa	CDR3nt
.	TRBV11-3	.	TRBJ2-7	CASSLGKGPSYYEQYF	TGTGCCAGCAGCTTAGGAAAGGGACCGTCCTACTACGAGCAGTACTTC
.	TRBV19	TRBD2	TRBJ2-2	CASSIGGSAGELFF	TGTGCCAGTAGTATCGGGGGGAGCGCCGGGGAGCTGTTTTTT
.	TRBV30	.	TRBJ2-3	CALTPGSTTDTQYF	TGTGCCCTGACACCGGGATCAACCACAGATACGCAGTATTTT
.	TRBV28	.	TRBJ2-2	CASTQSQNTGELFF	TGTGCCAGCACCCAATCCCAGAACACCGGGGAGCTGTTTTTT
.	TRBV4-2	TRBD2	TRBJ2-1	CASSVVSGTSGIENEQFF	TGTGCCAGCAGCGTCGTCTCCGGGACTAGCGGGATTGAGAATGAGCAGTTCTTC
.	TRBV9	.	TRBJ1-1	CASSVGAGENTEAFF	TGTGCCAGCAGCGTAGGTGCAGGAGAGAACACTGAAGCTTTCTTT
.	TRBV6-1	.	TRBJ2-7	CASRPGFYEQYF	TGTGCCAGTCGGCCTGGGTTCTACGAGCAGTACTTC
.	TRBV28	TRBD2	TRBJ2-7	CASSLTTSGEAYEQYF	TGTGCCAGCAGTCTCACGACTAGCGGAGAAGCCTACGAGCAGTACTTC
.	TRBV27	TRBD2	TRBJ2-1	CASSFAGDYNEQFF	TGTGCCAGCAGTTTTGCGGGGGACTACAATGAGCAGTTCTTC
.	TRBV11-2	TRBD1	TRBJ2-2	CASSGRGQVKNTGELFF	TGTGCCAGCAGCGGACGAGGACAGGTGAAGAACACCGGGGAGCTGTTTTTT
.	TRBV2	.	TRBJ2-7	CASSVATLRVSYEQYF	TGTGCCAGCAGTGTGGCCACCCTCAGGGTTTCCTACGAGCAGTACTTC
few	TRBV15	.	TRBJ1-1	CATSSGFRDTFDTEAFF	TGTGCCACCAGCAGTGGATTCCGGGACACGTTCGACACTGAAGCTTTCTTT
.	TRBV10-2	TRBD2	TRBJ2-5	CASRAGAAGETQYF	TGCGCCAGCAGAGCGGGGGCGGCTGGAGAGACCCAGTACTTC
.	TRBV2	TRBD1	TRBJ1-4	CASSDGQGAEKLFF	TGTGCCAGCAGTGATGGGCAGGGGGCTGAAAAACTGTTTTTT
.	TRBV7-9	TRBD1	TRBJ1-1	CASSSREGAKDTEAFF	TGTGCCAGCAGCTCCCGTGAGGGGGCGAAGGACACTGAAGCTTTCTTT
many	TRBV11-1	.	TRBJ2-7	CASSLAGGIYHEQYF	TGTGCCAGCAGCTTAGCAGGCGGGATATACCACGAGCAGTACTTC
.	TRBV27	.	TRBJ2-3	CASRRDLRTDTQYF	TGTGCCAGCAGGAGGGACTTAAGGACAGATACGCAGTATTTT
.	TRBV7-9	TRBD1	TRBJ1-1	CASSNGQANTEAFF	TGTGCCAGCAGCAATGGACAGGCAAACACTGAAGCTTTCTTT
.	TRBV7-2	.	TRBJ1-1	CASSLNLFVGTEAFF	TGTGCCAGCAGCTTAAACCTCTTCGTGGGAACTGAAGCTTTCTTT
.	TRBV9	.	TRBJ1-5	CASSKGGGGQPQHF	TGTGCCAGCAGCAAAGGCGGGGGCGGCCAGCCCCAGCATTTT
.	TRBV27	TRBD2	TRBJ2-7	CASSHPSGSLKSEQYF	TGTGCCAGCAGTCACCCTAGCGGGAGCCTGAAGAGCGAGCAGTACTTC
.	TRBV7-2	.	TRBJ2-7	CASSLVLSREQYF	TGTGCCAGCAGCTTAGTCTTGAGCCGCGAGCAGTACTTC
.	TRBV6-5	.	TRBJ2-7	CASSSEQQNSYEQYF	TGTGCCAGCAGTTCTGAACAGCAGAACTCCTACGAGCAGTACTTC
.	TRBV4-1	.	TRBJ1-4	CASSPTQEGHNEKLFF	TGCGCCAGCAGCCCCACCCAGGAGGGCCATAATGAAAAACTGTTTTTT
.	TRBV29-1	.	TRBJ2-7	CSVPSGSEQYF	TGCAGCGTGCCCAGCGGATCCGAGCAGTACTTC
.	TRBV25-1	TRBD1	TRBJ2-1	CASSSYRDRVYNEQFF	TGTGCCAGCAGTTCCTACCGGGACAGGGTATACAATGAGCAGTTCTTC
few	TRBV7-9	.	TRBJ2-1	CASSFDEQFF	TGTGCCAGCAGCTTTGATGAGCAGTTCTTC
.	TRBV7-9	.	TRBJ2-7	CASSSRLGPDFSYEQYF	TGTGCCAGCAGCTCGCGGTTGGGGCCAGACTTTTCCTACGAGCAGTACTTC
.	TRBV12-5	.	TRBJ1-2	CASGLAGGGYTF	TGTGCTAGTGGTTTAGCGGGAGGGGGCTACACCTTC